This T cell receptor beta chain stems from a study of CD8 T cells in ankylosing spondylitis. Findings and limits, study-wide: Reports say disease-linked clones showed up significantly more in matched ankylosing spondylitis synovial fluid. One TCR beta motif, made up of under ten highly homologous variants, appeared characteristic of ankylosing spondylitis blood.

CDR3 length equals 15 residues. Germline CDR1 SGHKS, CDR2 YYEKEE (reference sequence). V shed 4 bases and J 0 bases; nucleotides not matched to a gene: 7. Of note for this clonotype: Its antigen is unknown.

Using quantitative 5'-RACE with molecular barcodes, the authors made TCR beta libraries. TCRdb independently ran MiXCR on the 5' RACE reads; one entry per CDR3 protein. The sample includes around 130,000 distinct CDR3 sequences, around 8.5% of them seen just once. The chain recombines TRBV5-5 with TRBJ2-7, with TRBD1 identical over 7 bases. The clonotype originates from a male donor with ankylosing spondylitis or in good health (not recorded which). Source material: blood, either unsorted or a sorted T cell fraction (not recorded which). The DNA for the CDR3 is TGTGCCAGCAGCCCGGAAACAGGGGACTCCTACGAGCAGTACTTC. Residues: CASSPETGDSYEQYF.